This is a list of T cell receptor beta chains from one sample in a study of blood T cells in healthy people across ages. Each CDR3 protein gets one entry after TCRdb re-called the 5' RACE reads with MiXCR. This sample has about 1.1 million distinct CDR3 sequences, with 35% to 40% found just once. Source material: blood. These receptors came from a young man in good health. CDR3s leave out the opening cysteine and the closing phenylalanine or tryptophan.

v_gene,CDR3aa
TRBV20-1,SARTAGQGIASSYNSPLH
TRBV6-2/TRBV6-3,ASSYEAVDNEQY
TRBV12-3/TRBV12-4,ASSFGSSGTQY
TRBV29-1,SAGVASTDTQY
TRBV5-4,ASRLDRVNEKLF
TRBV10-3,AIGILSYEQY
TRBV10-3,ATQGGLYSNQPQH
TRBV9,ASSGGGSNTDTQY
TRBV7-9,ASSFTTGPYEQY
TRBV12-3/TRBV12-4,ASSFRGFNQPQH
TRBV20-1,SARQGPKGAGANVLT
TRBV10-3,AISVEGAYGYT
TRBV6-6,ASSYSRQGGDYGYT
TRBV4-2,ASSQEETGDNEQF
TRBV20-1,SARPLRWETQY
TRBV20-1,SARAPLQGASNIQY
TRBV12-3/TRBV12-4,ASSLGDVTGTQY
TRBV9,ASSPPGGATEAF
TRBV10-3,AISGQGLHTGAF
TRBV2,ASSNNPNQPQH
TRBV12-3/TRBV12-4,ASSTRQGASTDTQY
TRBV7-2,ASSLVGVGPGTTF
TRBV2,ASGPGLANPGRTYNEQF
TRBV6-1,ASRHRPGTFTENEQY
TRBV20-1,SARDRVDTEAF
TRBV7-2,ASSSGTTNTDTQY
TRBV2,ASRDLPRDEQF
TRBV30,AWSPSGVVDNEQY
TRBV5-1,ASSFNDALYGYT
TRBV5-1,ASSSDLGDTEAF
TRBV6-5,AGSYSRATIREQY
TRBV15,ATSGDRGPNTEAF
TRBV3-1,ASSHYAGGGSEAF
TRBV4-3,ASSQGGGPSAETQY
TRBV4-3,ASSLRQAVNNEQY
TRBV4-3,ASSQDFSRLAARLQY
TRBV6-2/TRBV6-3,ASRGWGPLNTEAF
TRBV4-3,ASSQHTSTDRDSGNTIY